These 6 T cell receptor beta chains were sequenced from one sample in a study of technical replicates of blood from four donors. Assay: immunoSEQ multiplex PCR; the TCRdb copy retains only in-frame clones and omits some. Of 78,000 or so clones in the sample, about nine tenths were seen once. The specimen sequenced was T cells isolated from PBMCs. All receptors come from a human donor in good health. Some clones in this sample may be carry-over from other donors' samples.

The J gene is TRBJ2-5, the V gene TRBV11-3; TRBD2 matches at 10 bases. After removal of 5 bases from V and 2 bases from J, the junction contained 5 bases not matched to a gene. The CDR3 covers 15 residues. Germline CDR1 and CDR2: SGHNT and YENEEA. The CDR3 here is CASSRTSGAQETQYF. The CDR3 coding sequence is TGTGCCAGCAGCCGAACTAGCGGGGCGCAAGAGACCCAGTACTTC. The whole variable domain, remainder taken from reference TRBV11-3 and TRBJ2-5, is EAGVVQSPRYKIIEKKQPVAFWCNPISGHNTLYWYLQNLGQGPELLIRYENEEAVDDSQLPKDRFSAERLKGVDSTLKIQPAELGDSAVYLCASSRTSGAQETQYFGPGTRLLVL.

The chain uses TRBV21-1 and TRBJ1-2. TRBV21-1 is designated a pseudogene. This CDR3 is built from 10 residues. CDR3 sequence reads: CASSKALRGF. CDR3 bases: TGTGCCAGCAGCAAAGCGCTGCGGGGGTTC.

V gene TRBV14 combines with J gene TRBJ2-5, with 11 bases lining up with TRBD2. The length of the CDR3 is 15 residues. V gave up 5 bases and J gave up 1 base; unmatched junction bases: 3. Germline V CDR1 and CDR2: SGHDN, FVKESK. DNA of the CDR3: TGTGCCAGCAGCTTACTAGCGGGGGCCCAAGAGACCCAGTACTTC. Translating it yields CASSLLAGAQETQYF.

The J gene is TRBJ2-7, the V gene TRBV11-1; 7 positions match TRBD2. CDR3 length equals 14 residues. Germline trimming cut 2 bases from V and 5 bases from J; bases unmatched to any gene: 6. Germline values: CDR1 SGHAT, CDR2 FQDESV (reference sequence). The CDR3 reads CASSLSREVHEQYF. DNA for the CDR3: TGTGCCAGCAGCTTAAGCCGGGAGGTCCACGAGCAGTACTTC.

The chain couples TRBV15 to TRBJ1-2; 10 bases match TRBD1. Trimming removed 3 bases from V and 6 bases from J; junction bases left unmatched: 4. This CDR3 region has 14 residues. Per the germline V gene, CDR1 is LNHNV and CDR2 is YYDKDF (reference sequence). CDR3 DNA sequence: TGTGCCACCAGCAGTGGGACAGGGGAGGATGGCTACACCTTC. Translation gives CATSSGTGEDGYTF.

The rearrangement joins TRBV9 to TRBJ1-1, with D possibly TRBD1 on 6 matching bases. Germline V lookup: CDR1 SGDLS, CDR2 YYNGEE. The length of the CDR3 is 16 residues. The ends were cut back, 4 bases at V and 2 bases at J, with 18 bases in the middle. The CDR3 sequence: CASSPRGDKVNTEAFF. Written as DNA, the CDR3 is TGTGCCAGCAGCCCCAGAGGGGACAAAGTCAACACTGAAGCTTTCTTT.